The 21 T cell receptor beta chains in this list originate from one sample, sequenced in a study of T-cell reconstitution after alpha-beta-depleted transplantation in children. For TCRbeta, the library was prepared with unique molecular identifiers. TCRdb reprocessed the PCR reads via MiXCR and lists one record per CDR3 protein. The repertoire holds about 300,000 distinct CDR3 sequences, with roughly a tenth as singletons. Sequencing was performed on PBMCs, taken before TCRalphabeta/CD19-depleted stem cell transplant. Receptors were obtained from a boy in the first two years of life with acute myeloid leukemia, due to receive a stem cell transplant.

This clonotype was seen many times. V gene TRBV20-1 combines with J gene TRBJ2-7; TRBD2 aligns across 10 bases. V was pared by 0 bases and J by 7 bases, with 12 bases of the junction left unmatched. The CDR3 extends over 16 amino acids. The germline gives CDR1 DFQATT, CDR2 SNEGSKA (reference sequence). CDR3 nucleotide sequence: TGCAGTGCTAGAGATCCCAGTGTAAGCGGGGGGGCGGAGCAGTACTTC. This translates into CSARDPSVSGGAEQYF.

In its sample, this clonotype was seen many times. The J gene is TRBJ1-2, the V gene TRBV25-1; unclear D gene. The CDR3 loop spans 11 amino acids. CDR1 and CDR2 (germline): MGHDK, SYGVNS. The germline V and J ends were trimmed by 4 bases and 3 bases, with 3 bases remaining between them. In DNA form, the CDR3 reads TGTGCCAGCAGTGGGTACTATGGCTACACCTTC. Amino acid sequence: CASSGYYGYTF.

The sample holds many counts of this clonotype. CDR3 sequence: CASSQGGGTGELFF. CDR3 DNA sequence: TGTGCCAGCAGCCAAGGGGGGGGCACCGGGGAGCTGTTTTTT. This chain uses TRBV4-2 with TRBJ2-2; 7 bases match TRBD2. Germline CDR1 is LGHNA and CDR2 is YNFKEQ. The CDR3 sequence is 14 residues long. Losses at the gene ends were 1 base for V and 4 bases for J; bases not matched to a gene: 0.

In this sample, this clonotype turned up a few times. V usage is TRBV7-3 and J usage is TRBJ2-3, with 9 bases identical to TRBD2. CDR3 length: 17 amino acids. The V gene's germline CDR1 is SGHTA and CDR2 FQGTGA. Unmatched junction bases numbered 4, after V lost 0 bases and J lost 0 bases. In DNA form, the CDR3 reads TGTGCCAGCAGCTTAACGGCCCTAGCGGGAAGCACAGATACGCAGTATTTT. The encoded protein is CASSLTALAGSTDTQYF.

This clonotype has ten or more counts. The J gene is TRBJ1-4, the V gene TRBV6-5; 9 nucleotides agree with TRBD1. Unmatched junction bases numbered 6, after V lost 5 bases and J lost 8 bases. The CDR3 loop spans 14 amino acids. CDR1 MNHEY and CDR2 SVGAGI come from the germline V gene. The CDR3 nucleotides read TGTGCCAGCAGTCGGGACAGGGCATCGGAAAAACTGTTTTTT. Its protein product is CASSRDRASEKLFF.

This clonotype has at least ten counts. This sequence joins TRBV10-3 and TRBJ2-3, with D possibly matching TRBD2 (6 bases). The CDR3 totals 16 residues. Germline V gene sequence: CDR1 ENHRY, CDR2 SYGVKD. Between the trimmed V and J ends, which lost 4 bases and 0 bases, there was a span of 14 bases. CDR3 nucleotide sequence: TGTGCCATCAGTGCGTTTGGGACTGGTAGCACAGATACGCAGTATTTT. It is translated as CAISAFGTGSTDTQYF.

This clonotype showed up many times. This sequence joins TRBV7-2 and TRBJ2-3; 10 nucleotides line up with TRBD2. The CDR3 totals 19 residues. Per germline, CDR1 SGHTA and CDR2 FQGNSA. The V gene end was trimmed by 2 bases and the J gene end by 3 bases; junction bases not matched to a gene: 14. Here the CDR3 DNA reads TGTGCCAGCAGCTTAAGGCTAGCGGGAGTAGGAATGAAGACAGATACGCAGTATTTT. As protein: CASSLRLAGVGMKTDTQYF.

J is TRBJ2-5 and V is TRBV6-1; 9 positions match TRBD1. This CDR3 spans 14 amino acids. V lost 7 bases and J lost 5; bases outside the gene matches: 8. CDR1 MNHNS and CDR2 SASEGT come from the germline V gene. As DNA, the CDR3 is TGTGCCAGCACGGGACAGGGATATTGGGAGACCCAGTACTTC. Translating gives CASTGQGYWETQYF.

A few counts support this clonotype. CDR3 residues: CASSSRGASGGPLSSYNEQFF. DNA of the CDR3: TGTGCCAGCAGCTCCCGGGGGGCTAGCGGGGGCCCTTTGAGCTCCTACAATGAGCAGTTCTTC. V gene TRBV7-3 combines with J gene TRBJ2-1; 10 nucleotides match TRBD2. V lost 4 bases to trimming and J lost 0 bases; unmatched junction nucleotides: 18. Per the germline V gene, CDR1 is SGHTA and CDR2 is FQGTGA. The CDR3 covers 21 residues.

The chain uses TRBV6-4 and TRBJ2-2; no reliable D call. Germline V CDR1 and CDR2: MRHNA, SNTAGT. The CDR3 runs to 15 residues. Trimming stripped 0 bases from V and 7 bases from J, with 12 bases between. The CDR3 loop is CASSDSPTSIGELFF. The CDR3 nucleotides read TGTGCCAGCAGTGACTCCCCCACATCGATCGGGGAGCTGTTTTTT.

This clonotype was observed at least ten times. The genes are TRBV7-3 and TRBJ1-1; maybe TRBD1 (5 bases). CDR3 length equals 12 residues. With 6 bases removed from V and 4 bases from J, the gap between germline ends came to 9 bases. CDR1 and CDR2 (germline): SGHTA, FQGTGA. CDR3 bases: TGTGCCAGCAGGGGGGTGGCCACTGAAGCTTTCTTT. Translated, it gives CASRGVATEAFF.

V and J are TRBV5-6 and TRBJ2-4; 8 bases fit TRBD1. The CDR3 contains 17 residues. V lost 4 bases, J lost 0 bases, and 9 bases stayed unmatched. Germline V CDR1 and CDR2: SGHDT, YYEEEE. The CDR3 protein is CASSPPGQALAKNIQYF. For the CDR3, the DNA is TGTGCCAGCAGCCCTCCGGGACAGGCGCTAGCCAAAAACATTCAGTACTTC. Filled out from reference TRBV5-6 and TRBJ2-4, the complete variable domain reads DAGVTQSPTHLIKTRGQQVTLRCSPKSGHDTVSWYQQALGQGPQFIFQYYEEEERQRGNFPDRFSGHQFPNYSSELNVNALLLGDSALYLCASSPPGQALAKNIQYFGAGTRLSVL.

This clonotype was counted ten times or more. The chain combines TRBV28 with TRBJ1-5, with D unclear. V lost 7 bases to trimming and J lost 2 bases, with 6 bases between them. The germline gives CDR1 MDHEN, CDR2 SYDVKM. The CDR3 sequence is 12 residues long. CDR3 sequence: CASTSGNQPQHF. CDR3 bases: TGTGCCAGCACCTCGGGCAATCAGCCCCAGCATTTT.

This clonotype was found many times. The chain employs TRBV20-1 and TRBJ2-1, with D hard to call. The germline gives CDR1 DFQATT, CDR2 SNEGSKA (reference sequence). Deletions cut 1 base from V and 7 bases from J, with 17 bases between. The CDR3 consists of 15 residues. The CDR3 sequence is CSARVRARGWNEQFF. As DNA, the CDR3 is TGCAGTGCTAGAGTACGGGCTAGAGGTTGGAATGAGCAGTTCTTC.

The table lists this clonotype with many counts. This chain links TRBV7-9 with TRBJ2-7; no clear D. Germline V gives CDR1 SEHNR, CDR2 FQNEAQ (reference sequence). The CDR3 consists of 13 residues. The germline V and J ends were trimmed by 6 bases and 0 bases, with 9 bases remaining between them. The CDR3 loop is CASRGLSSYEQYF. DNA for the CDR3: TGTGCCAGCAGAGGTTTAAGCTCCTACGAGCAGTACTTC.

The rearrangement joins TRBV20-1 to TRBJ2-7; D unclear. The germline V gene encodes CDR1 DFQATT and CDR2 SNEGSKA (reference sequence). This CDR3 has 16 residues. Trimming left V 4 bases short and J 0 bases short, with 19 bases between. The CDR3 loop is CSAMGLVNLHSYEQYF. The CDR3 nucleotides read TGCAGTGCTATGGGCCTAGTAAACCTGCACTCCTACGAGCAGTACTTC.

This clonotype was detected many times. The chain recombines TRBV27 with TRBJ2-7, with no clear D. V gave up 0 bases and J gave up 2 bases, with 14 bases separating them. The germline gives CDR1 MNHEY, CDR2 SMNVEV (reference sequence). The CDR3 loop spans 16 amino acids. The DNA of the CDR3 is TGTGCCAGCAGTTTATCGTTTTCCAGGAACGCCTACGAGCAGTACTTC. Amino acid sequence: CASSLSFSRNAYEQYF.

V is TRBV9 and J is TRBJ2-5; 16 bases line up with TRBD2. The junction had 8 bases not matched to a gene; V was cut back by 2 bases and J by 4 bases. Germline CDR1 is SGDLS and CDR2 is YYNGEE. The CDR3 loop spans 18 amino acids. The CDR3 DNA follows: TGTGCCAGCAGCGTTAGGGGGACTAGCGGGAGGGGGGGAGAGACCCAGTACTTC. It codes for CASSVRGTSGRGGETQYF.

The sample holds many counts of this clonotype. The chain employs TRBV7-9 and TRBJ2-3; tentatively, D is TRBD1 or TRBD2 (5 bases each). Germline lookup yields CDR1 SEHNR and CDR2 FQNEAQ (reference sequence). There are 15 residues in the CDR3. Trimming stripped 6 bases from V and 2 bases from J, with 15 bases between. The CDR3 loop reads CASRSTGTPTDTQYF. The CDR3 DNA sequence: TGTGCCAGCAGATCAACGGGGACCCCCACAGATACGCAGTATTTT.

This clonotype showed up many times. This chain uses TRBV6-5 with TRBJ2-3; 10 bases fit TRBD1. Germline CDR1 reads MNHEY; CDR2 reads SVGAGI. The CDR3 totals 15 residues. V lost 4 bases, J lost 3 bases, and 4 bases stayed unmatched. CDR3 amino acids: CASSSGDRGTDTQYF. In DNA, the CDR3 is TGTGCCAGCAGTTCTGGGGACAGGGGAACAGATACGCAGTATTTT.

At least ten counts were recorded for this clonotype. DNA of the CDR3: TGTGCCAGCAGTTACTCGGGACTAGCGGGAGTTTACGACGAGCAGTACTTC. This encodes CASSYSGLAGVYDEQYF. The rearrangement uses TRBV6-5 and TRBJ2-7, with 14 bases that match TRBD2. Per germline, CDR1 MNHEY and CDR2 SVGAGI. The CDR3 has 17 amino acids. V was clipped by 0 bases and J by 5 bases; unmatched bases: 6.